Listed below are T cell receptor beta chains from one sample, sequenced in a study of identical twins. TCRdb used MiXCR to reprocess the 5' RACE reads, holding one entry per CDR3 protein. This sample has about 220,000 distinct CDR3 sequences, with around 10% found just once. The sample consisted of memory (CD45RO+) T cells sorted from blood. Receptor source: a woman younger than 30 in good health. CDR3s include the opening cysteine and the closing phenylalanine or tryptophan. The D gene is left open where the match is weak. Not every row has a clone size; where given, it reads once, few, many or a size class.

>TRBV20-1|TRBJ2-2|many|TRBD1
CSAGYQGVSGELFF
TGCAGTGCTGGTTATCAGGGGGTCTCCGGGGAGCTGTTTTTT
>TRBV20-1|TRBJ2-3|many|NA
CSARDPITPSTDTQYF
TGCAGTGCTAGAGACCCTATAACTCCGAGCACAGATACGCAGTATTTT
>TRBV20-1|TRBJ2-1|many|NA
CSADGYSSYNEQFF
TGCAGTGCTGACGGTTATAGCTCCTACAATGAGCAGTTCTTC
>TRBV11-2|TRBJ2-3|few|TRBD2
CASSSLPTSGGAWADTQYF
TGTGCCAGCAGCTCACTTCCGACTAGCGGGGGGGCCTGGGCAGATACGCAGTATTTT
>TRBV7-8|TRBJ1-6|NA|TRBD1
CASNQGDKGTLHF
TGTGCCAGCAATCAGGGGGACAAGGGAACCCTCCACTTT
>TRBV6-5|TRBJ1-6|NA|NA
CASSYDGREYSPLHF
TGTGCCAGCAGTTACGATGGCAGAGAGTATTCACCCCTCCACTTT
>TRBV3-1|TRBJ2-1|NA|NA
CASSQGLDNEQLF
TGTGCCAGCAGCCAAGGGCTGGACAATGAGCAGCTCTTC
>TRBV5-1|TRBJ2-3|NA|TRBD1
CASSNGQGRDTQYF
TGCGCCAGCAGCAACGGACAGGGGCGTGATACGCAGTATTTT
>TRBV3-1|TRBJ2-3|many|TRBD2
CASSLLGTNTDTQYF
TGTGCCAGCAGCCTACTCGGGACTAACACAGATACGCAGTATTTT
>TRBV20-1|TRBJ1-1|NA|NA
CSPRQAGTEAFF
TGCAGCCCGCGGCAGGCGGGTACTGAAGCTTTCTTT
>TRBV20-1|TRBJ2-7|many|NA
CSASRSGAYEQYF
TGCAGTGCTAGTAGGTCCGGGGCCTACGAGCAGTACTTC
>TRBV9|TRBJ2-2|few|TRBD2
CASSISGGAGELFF
TGTGCCAGCAGCATTAGCGGGGGGGCCGGGGAGCTGTTTTTT
>TRBV14|TRBJ2-1|NA|NA
CASSLLGTVSYNEQFF
TGTGCCAGCAGCCTTCTCGGGACTGTCTCCTACAATGAGCAGTTCTTC
>TRBV7-9|TRBJ1-6|few|NA
CASSLHGYSSYNSPLHF
TGTGCCAGCAGCTTACACGGTTACTCCTCCTATAATTCACCCCTCCACTTT
>TRBV11-2|TRBJ2-3|NA|TRBD1
CASSSSLTGNTQYF
TGTGCCAGCAGCTCCTCCTTGACAGGGAACACGCAGTATTTT
>TRBV5-6|TRBJ2-3|few|TRBD2
CASSFSGGQYF
TGTGCCAGCAGCTTTAGCGGGGGGCAGTATTTT
>TRBV7-9|TRBJ2-7|NA|NA
CASSLEGKLYEQYF
TGTGCCAGCAGTTTAGAAGGGAAACTGTACGAGCAGTACTTC
>TRBV11-3|TRBJ2-6|NA|NA
CASSPGPAGANVLTF
TGTGCCAGCAGCCCAGGGCCAGCTGGGGCCAACGTCCTGACTTTC
>TRBV20-1|TRBJ2-7|NA|NA
CSAHRGDAGSTYEQYF
TGCAGTGCCCATAGAGGGGACGCCGGATCTACTTACGAGCAGTACTTC
>TRBV7-2|TRBJ2-7|NA|TRBD1
CASSLQGAREQYF
TGTGCCAGCAGCTTGCAGGGGGCGAGGGAGCAGTACTTC
>TRBV6-1|TRBJ2-5|few|NA
CASHRGFGETQYF
TGTGCCAGCCACCGAGGGTTCGGAGAGACCCAGTACTTC
>TRBV12-3/TRBV12-4|TRBJ2-4|many|TRBD2
CASSTSGRPRAKNIQYF
TGTGCCAGCAGTACTAGCGGGAGGCCCCGAGCCAAAAACATTCAGTACTTC
>TRBV6-1|TRBJ1-5|NA|NA
CASSENRGGNQPQHF
TGTGCCAGCAGTGAAAACCGGGGTGGCAATCAGCCCCAGCATTTT
>TRBV12-3/TRBV12-4|TRBJ2-3|many|NA
CASSPYYGKGGDTQYF
TGTGCCAGCAGTCCGTATTACGGAAAGGGGGGAGATACGCAGTATTTT
>TRBV9|TRBJ1-1|few|NA
CASSPYKDTEAFF
TGTGCCAGCAGCCCCTACAAGGACACTGAAGCTTTCTTT
>TRBV10-3|TRBJ1-2|NA|TRBD1
CALRDRGDGYTF
TGTGCCCTGCGCGACAGGGGTGATGGCTACACCTTC
>TRBV27|TRBJ1-1|few|NA
CASIGALRAEAFF
TGTGCCAGCATCGGGGCCCTCCGAGCTGAAGCTTTCTTT
>TRBV12-3/TRBV12-4|TRBJ1-6|few|TRBD1
CASSWGQNSPLHF
TGTGCCAGCAGTTGGGGACAGAATTCACCCCTCCACTTT
>TRBV3-1|TRBJ2-1|many|NA
CASSQGRGGEQFF
TGTGCCAGCAGCCAAGGGAGAGGCGGTGAGCAGTTCTTC
>TRBV5-1|TRBJ2-2|many|NA
CASSLISTGELFF
TGCGCCAGCAGCTTAATAAGCACCGGGGAGCTGTTTTTT
>TRBV7-2|TRBJ2-2|many|NA
CASSLGRNTGELFF
TGTGCCAGCAGCTTAGGCAGGAACACCGGGGAGCTGTTTTTT
>TRBV19|TRBJ2-7|NA|NA
CASSPRGQRAYEQYF
TGTGCCAGTAGTCCCCGAGGGCAGAGGGCCTACGAGCAGTACTTC
>TRBV5-1|TRBJ2-3|few|NA
CASSFSGPTDTQYF
TGCGCCAGCAGCTTTAGCGGCCCCACAGATACGCAGTATTTT
>TRBV5-1|TRBJ2-1|many|TRBD2
CASSFTSGGAGNEQFF
TGCGCCAGCAGCTTTACTAGCGGGGGGGCCGGGAATGAGCAGTTCTTC
>TRBV30|TRBJ2-3|NA|NA
CAWSYRDTQYF
TGTGCCTGGAGTTATCGGGATACGCAGTATTTT
>TRBV7-2|TRBJ1-5|few|NA
CASSLKVNQPQHF
TGTGCCAGCAGCTTAAAGGTCAATCAGCCCCAGCATTTT
>TRBV12-3/TRBV12-4|TRBJ2-1|many|NA
CASSLNLQVEQFF
TGTGCCAGCAGTTTAAACCTTCAGGTGGAGCAGTTCTTC
>TRBV20-1|TRBJ2-7|NA|TRBD1
CSASTGQPYEQYF
TGCAGTGCTTCCACGGGACAGCCCTACGAGCAGTACTTC
>TRBV6-4|TRBJ2-1|many|NA
CASSVRELDEQFF
TGTGCCAGCAGTGTCCGGGAGTTGGATGAGCAGTTCTTC
>TRBV4-3|TRBJ2-2|NA|TRBD2
CASSQDALAGHTGELFF
TGCGCCAGCAGCCAAGATGCCCTAGCGGGACACACCGGGGAGCTGTTTTTT
>TRBV4-3|TRBJ2-2|few|NA
CASSQEGGKAGELFF
TGCGCCAGCAGCCAAGAGGGGGGTAAGGCCGGGGAGCTGTTTTTT
>TRBV7-8|TRBJ1-5|few|TRBD1
CASSSDRGQPQHF
TGTGCCAGCAGCTCAGACAGGGGACAGCCCCAGCATTTT
>TRBV2|TRBJ1-2|few|NA
CASLQFYGYTF
TGTGCCAGCCTACAGTTTTATGGCTACACCTTC
>TRBV3-1|TRBJ1-2|few|TRBD1
CASSHRQGLNYGYTF
TGTGCCAGCAGCCATCGACAGGGTTTGAACTATGGCTACACCTTC
>TRBV12-3/TRBV12-4|TRBJ2-1|many|TRBD2
CASSPPTSGGRNEQFF
TGTGCCAGCAGTCCCCCGACTAGCGGGGGGAGAAATGAGCAGTTCTTC